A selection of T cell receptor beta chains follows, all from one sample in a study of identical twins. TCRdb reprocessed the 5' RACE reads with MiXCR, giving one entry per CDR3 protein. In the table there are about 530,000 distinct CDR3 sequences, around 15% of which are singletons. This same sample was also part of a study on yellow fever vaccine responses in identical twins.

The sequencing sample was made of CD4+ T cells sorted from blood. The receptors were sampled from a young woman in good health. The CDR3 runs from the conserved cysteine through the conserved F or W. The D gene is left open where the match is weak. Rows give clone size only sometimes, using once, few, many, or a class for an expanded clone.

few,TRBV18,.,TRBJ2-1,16,TGTGCCAGCTCACCACCGCGGCTCGACTCCTACAATGAGCAGTTCTTC,CASSPPRLDSYNEQFF
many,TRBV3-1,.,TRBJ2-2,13,TGCGCCAGCAGCCAAGTTTTGACCGGGGAGCTGTTTTTT,CASSQVLTGELFF
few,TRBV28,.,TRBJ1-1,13,TGTGCCAGCAGTATAACGGTGAACACTGAAGCTTTCTTT,CASSITVNTEAFF
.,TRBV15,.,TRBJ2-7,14,TGTGCCACCAGCAGAGATCGGACACGGTACGAGCAGTACTTC,CATSRDRTRYEQYF
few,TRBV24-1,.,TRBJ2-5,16,TGTGCCACCAGTGATTTACAGGGGGGGAGTGGAGAGACCCAGTACTTC,CATSDLQGGSGETQYF
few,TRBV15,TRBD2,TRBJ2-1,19,TGTGCCACCAGCAGAGATTACGACACGGGACTAGCATCCTACAATGAGCAGTTCTTC,CATSRDYDTGLASYNEQFF
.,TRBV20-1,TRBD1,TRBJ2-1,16,TGCAGTGCTAGAGACACGGGACAGGGGGCGGGCAATGAGCAGTTCTTC,CSARDTGQGAGNEQFF
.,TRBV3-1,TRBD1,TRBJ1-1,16,TGTGCCAGCAGCTTCCGGGACAGGGGGCGAGGGGGTGAAGCTTTCTTT,CASSFRDRGRGGEAFF
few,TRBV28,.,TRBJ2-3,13,TGTGCCAGCAGGTCATCCTCCACAGATACGCAGTATTTT,CASRSSSTDTQYF
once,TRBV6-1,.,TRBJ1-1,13,TGTGCCAGCAGTGAACATGTGGCCACTGAAGCTTTCTTT,CASSEHVATEAFF
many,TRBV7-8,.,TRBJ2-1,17,TGTGCCAGCAGCTTAGGGCCCACTAGGGCCCGGCCCAATGAGCAGTTCTTC,CASSLGPTRARPNEQFF
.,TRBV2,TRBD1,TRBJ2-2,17,TGTGCCAGCAGCCAATCCTCCGGGACAGGGGACACCGGGGAGCTGTTTTTT,CASSQSSGTGDTGELFF
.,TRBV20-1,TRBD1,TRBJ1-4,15,TGCAGTGCTCGAGGGATAGGACAGGGGGGTGAAAAACTGTTTTTT,CSARGIGQGGEKLFF
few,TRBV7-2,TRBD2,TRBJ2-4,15,TGTGCCAGCAGCTTAGGGGGAGGGGTCAAAAACATTCAGTACTTC,CASSLGGGVKNIQYF
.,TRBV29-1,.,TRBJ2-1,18,TGCAGCGTTGTACAGCGGACAGTTAACTTCTTGGGATACAATGAGCAGTTCTTC,CSVVQRTVNFLGYNEQFF
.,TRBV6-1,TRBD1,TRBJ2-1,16,TGTGCCAGCAGTCCCAGTCCCGGGACAGGGACCCATGAGCAGTTCTTC,CASSPSPGTGTHEQFF
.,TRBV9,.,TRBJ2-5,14,TGTGCCAGCAGCGTGAGACAGAGCCAAGAGACCCAGTACTTC,CASSVRQSQETQYF
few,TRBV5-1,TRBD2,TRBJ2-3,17,TGCGCCAGCAGCCGATTCGCGACTAGCGGGAAGACAGATACGCAGTATTTT,CASSRFATSGKTDTQYF
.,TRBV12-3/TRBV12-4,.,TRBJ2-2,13,TGTGCCAGCACCCCCGGCGGGTCCGGGGAGCTGTTTTTT,CASTPGGSGELFF
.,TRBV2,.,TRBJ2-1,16,TGTGCCAGCAGTGAGTCGGGGATCATGCCGAACAATGAGCAGTTCTTC,CASSESGIMPNNEQFF
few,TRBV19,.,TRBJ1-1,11,TGTGCCAGTAGTACCAGGGTCGAAGCTTTCTTT,CASSTRVEAFF
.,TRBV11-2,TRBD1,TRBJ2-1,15,TGTGCCAGCAGTCCCGGGACAGTACTCTACAATGAGCAGTTCTTC,CASSPGTVLYNEQFF
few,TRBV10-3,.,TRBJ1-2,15,TGTGCCATCAGTGAGCCCGGGTTGGGGGCTGGAGGCTACACCTTC,CAISEPGLGAGGYTF
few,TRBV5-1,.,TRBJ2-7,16,TGCGCCAGCAGCTTGGCTGGGGTCCCCTCCTCCTACGAGCAGTACTTC,CASSLAGVPSSYEQYF
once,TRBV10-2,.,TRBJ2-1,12,TGCGCCAGCAGTGAGAAAAGGGGTGAGCAGTTCTTC,CASSEKRGEQFF
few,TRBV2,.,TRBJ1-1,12,TGTGCCAGCAGCGGATGGACCAATGAAGCTTTCTTT,CASSGWTNEAFF
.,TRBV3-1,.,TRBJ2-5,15,TGTGCCAGCAGCCAACCCCGGACAGTCCAAGAGACCCAGTACTTC,CASSQPRTVQETQYF
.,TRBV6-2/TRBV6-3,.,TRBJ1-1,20,TGTGCCAGCAGAACCCGGGGGGACACGCGAACTCGGGGGTTGAACACTGAAGCTTTCTTT,CASRTRGDTRTRGLNTEAFF
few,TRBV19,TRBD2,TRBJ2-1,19,TGTGCCAGTAGTCCCGGAAGGGCTAGCGGGAGGGAAGATCCGGTTGAGCAGTTCTTC,CASSPGRASGREDPVEQFF
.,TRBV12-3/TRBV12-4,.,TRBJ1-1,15,TGTGCCAGCAGTTTAGATAGGGTTTCGAACACTGAAGCTTTCTTT,CASSLDRVSNTEAFF
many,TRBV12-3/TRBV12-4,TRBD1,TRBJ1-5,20,TGTGCCAGCAGCCTAAGGACAGGGCTGGGGGGCTCTTTACCCAATCAGCCCCAGCATTTT,CASSLRTGLGGSLPNQPQHF
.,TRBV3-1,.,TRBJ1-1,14,TGTGCCAGCACCGCCAGGGAGATGAACACTGAAGCTTTCTTT,CASTAREMNTEAFF
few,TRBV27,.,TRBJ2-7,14,TGTGCCAGCAGTCTCACCATCCTCTCCTACGAGCAGTACTTC,CASSLTILSYEQYF
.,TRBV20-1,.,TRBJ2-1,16,TGCTGTGCTAGAGATGAGGTCACCGGGTGGTACAATGAGCAGTTCTTC,CCARDEVTGWYNEQFF
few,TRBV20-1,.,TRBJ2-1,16,TGCAGTGCTATGAGGGCCACGGGAGTGTTAGTCAATGAGCAGTTCTTC,CSAMRATGVLVNEQFF
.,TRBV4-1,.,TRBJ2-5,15,TGCGCCAGCAGCCAAGGACCGAGATCCCAAGAGACCCAGTACTTC,CASSQGPRSQETQYF
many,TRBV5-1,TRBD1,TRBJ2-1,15,TGCGCCAGCAGCTCCGGGACAGGGTTATACAATGAGCAGTTCTTC,CASSSGTGLYNEQFF
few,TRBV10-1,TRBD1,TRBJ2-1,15,TGCGCCAGCAGTGATGTCTCTACAGGGGGCAATGAGCAGTTCTTC,CASSDVSTGGNEQFF
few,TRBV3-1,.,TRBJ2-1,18,TGTGCCAGCAGCCCACAAGCCATAAGAGGCGGATCCTACAATGAGCAGTTCTTC,CASSPQAIRGGSYNEQFF
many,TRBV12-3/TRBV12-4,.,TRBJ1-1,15,TGTGCCAGCAGTCCTCGGGGCATACTGAACACTGAAGCTTTCTTT,CASSPRGILNTEAFF
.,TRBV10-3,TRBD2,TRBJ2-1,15,TGTGCCATCAGTGCCCGGACTAGCGGGAGGAATGAGCAGTTCTTC,CAISARTSGRNEQFF
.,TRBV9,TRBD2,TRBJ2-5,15,TGTGCCAGCAGCATACTAGCGGGGGGGGGCGAGACCCAGTACTTC,CASSILAGGGETQYF
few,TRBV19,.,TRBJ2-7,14,TGTGCCAGTAGTCGGGACGGAAGCTCCTACGAGCAGTACTTC,CASSRDGSSYEQYF
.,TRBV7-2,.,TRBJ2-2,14,TGTGCCAGCAGCCCGAGGACTGCTCTCGGGGAGCTGTTTTTT,CASSPRTALGELFF
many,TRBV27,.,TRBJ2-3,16,TGTGCCAGCAGTTTACGACGGACGGTTTCGACAGATACGCAGTATTTT,CASSLRRTVSTDTQYF
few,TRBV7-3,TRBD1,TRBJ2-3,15,TGTGCCAGCACCTTACAGGGACAGAGCACAGATACGCAGTATTTT,CASTLQGQSTDTQYF
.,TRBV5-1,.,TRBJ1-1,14,TGCGCCAGCAGCATCACAGGGTCAACCACTGAAGCTTTCTTT,CASSITGSTTEAFF
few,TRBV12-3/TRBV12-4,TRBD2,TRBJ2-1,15,TGTGCCAGCAGTCGTCTAGCGGGAGGGTTCAATGAGCAGTTCTTC,CASSRLAGGFNEQFF
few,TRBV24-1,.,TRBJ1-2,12,TGTGCCACCAGTGACACGGACAGAGGCTACACCTTC,CATSDTDRGYTF
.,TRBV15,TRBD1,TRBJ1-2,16,TGTGCCACCCTTGATCGGGGGGACAGTGCGAACTATGGCTACACCTTC,CATLDRGDSANYGYTF
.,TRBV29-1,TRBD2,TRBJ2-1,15,TGCAGCGTTGGGACTAGCGGGAGCCTCACGGATGAGCAGTTCTTC,CSVGTSGSLTDEQFF
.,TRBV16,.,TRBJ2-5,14,TGTGCCAGCAGCCAAACACGGAATTGGGAGACCCAGTACTTC,CASSQTRNWETQYF
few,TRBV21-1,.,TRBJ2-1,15,TGTGCCAGCAGCAAAGAAGCCCCGGAATACAATGAGCAGTTCTTC,CASSKEAPEYNEQFF